Listed here is a single T cell receptor beta chain. RNA amounts of roughly 0.45 to 1 ug underwent reverse transcription with random hexamers. TCRdb passed the immunoSEQ multiplex PCR reads through MiXCR, listing each CDR3 protein once. The sample holds over 120,000 distinct CDR3 sequences, less than 95% seen once. The authors negatively isolated CD8+ and CD4+ T cells and FACS-enriched TEMRA cells. This specimen comes from a study of CD8 T cells in Susac syndrome. The V segment lost 5 bases and the J segment 2 bases; nucleotides outside the gene matches: 9. This CDR3 is 15 amino acids long. Germline V lookup: CDR1 GTSNPN, CDR2 SVGIG (reference sequence).

Material for sequencing was CD4+ T cells from PBMCs. The TCR was taken from a human donor in good health. The chain employs TRBV30 and TRBJ1-3; TRBD1 matches 7 bases. The CDR3 region is CAWGRGARAGNTIYF. The CDR3 nucleotides read TGTGCCTGGGGCAGGGGGGCCAGGGCTGGAAACACCATATATTTT.